This T cell receptor (beta chain) was recovered during a study of regulatory T cells in long-lasting Graves disease. Time point noted: newly diagnosed GD, antithyroid drugs for less than 3 months. RNA extracted from PBMCs served as the sequencing template. Germline CDR1 and CDR2: DFQATT and SNEGSKA (reference sequence). The CDR3 runs to 13 residues. Losses at the gene ends were 3 bases for V and 3 bases for J; bases not matched to a gene: 4. Building of the TCR beta libraries involved iRepertoire HTBI primers and Arm-PCR of CDR3 regions. One entry per CDR3 protein results from TCRdb running MiXCR on the multiplex PCR reads. This table holds hundreds of thousands of distinct CDR3 sequences, around 16% found once. At least ten counts were recorded for this clonotype. The sample was also linked to a second study, of T cells in Graves' hyperthyroidism and ophthalmopathy.

The sample here was peripheral blood mononuclear cells (PBMCs), taken at new diagnosis, from a patient treated with antithyroid drugs. The clonotype comes from a woman aged 35-65 years with Graves disease. This sequence joins TRBV20-1 and TRBJ1-1; 7 bases agree with TRBD1. The CDR3 spells CSASKGGDTEAFF. In DNA form, the CDR3 reads TGCAGTGCTAGTAAAGGGGGCGACACTGAAGCTTTCTTT.